The 2 T cell receptor beta chains reported below all come from one sample, sequenced in a study of T cell responses to AZD1222 COVID-19 vaccine. Here immunoSEQ multiplex PCR was the method, and the copy in TCRdb shows in-frame clones only, minus some. The data hold roughly 170,000 clones, with around 90% observed a single time. The sample was peripheral blood, taken on day 0 of AZD1222 vaccination. The receptors were sampled from an adult in good health.

The chain employs TRBV5-4 and TRBJ1-2, with 8 bases lining up with TRBD1. Losses at the gene ends were 3 bases for V and 3 bases for J; bases not matched to a gene: 10. The length of the CDR3 is 16 residues. The germline V gene encodes CDR1 SGHNT and CDR2 YYREEE (reference sequence). The CDR3 nucleotides are TGTGCCAGCAGCTGGAGGACAGGGAAAGATTACTATGGCTACACCTTC. Amino acid sequence: CASSWRTGKDYYGYTF.

This clone appeared a single time. The V call is TRBV9, the J call TRBJ2-3, with D perhaps matching TRBD2 (7 bases). There are 16 residues in the CDR3. V lost 0 bases and J 3 bases, leaving 14 bases between the germline ends. CDR1 and CDR2 from the germline V gene are SGDLS and YYNGEE. This chain's CDR3 is CASSVGAGAGTDTQYF. CDR3 nucleotide sequence: TGTGCCAGCAGCGTAGGTGCGGGGGCGGGGACAGATACGCAGTATTTT.